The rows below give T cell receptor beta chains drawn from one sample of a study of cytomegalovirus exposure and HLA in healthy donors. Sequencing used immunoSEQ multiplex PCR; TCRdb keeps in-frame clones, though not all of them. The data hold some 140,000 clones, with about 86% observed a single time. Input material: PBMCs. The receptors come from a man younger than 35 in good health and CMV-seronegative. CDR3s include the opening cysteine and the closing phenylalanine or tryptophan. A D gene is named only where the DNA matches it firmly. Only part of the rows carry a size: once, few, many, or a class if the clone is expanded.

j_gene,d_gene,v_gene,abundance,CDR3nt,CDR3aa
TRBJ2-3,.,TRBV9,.,TGTGCCAGCAGCGTAGTGGGACACGACACAGATACGCAGTATTTT,CASSVVGHDTDTQYF
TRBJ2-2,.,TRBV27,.,TGTGCCAGCAGTTTAAGTCTAGCCCGTTCGAACACCGGGGAGCTGTTTTTT,CASSLSLARSNTGELFF
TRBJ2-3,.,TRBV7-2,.,TGTGCCAGCAGCTTAGACTACTACACAGATACGCAGTATTTT,CASSLDYYTDTQYF
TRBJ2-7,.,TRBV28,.,TGTGCCAGCAGTTTAAGTAGCGCGGGAATTGGGGAGCAGTACTTC,CASSLSSAGIGEQYF
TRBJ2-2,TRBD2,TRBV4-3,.,TGCGCCAGCAGCCGGAGAGGAGCGGGAGGGAACACCGGGGAGCTGTTTTTT,CASSRRGAGGNTGELFF
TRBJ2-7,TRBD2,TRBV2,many,TGTGCCAGCAAATTCGGGACTAGCAGGGACTACGAGCAGTACTTC,CASKFGTSRDYEQYF
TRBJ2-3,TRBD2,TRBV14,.,TGTGCCAGCCTTCCCAAAGGCACTAGCGGGAGTGTCGGCACAGATACGCAGTATTTT,CASLPKGTSGSVGTDTQYF
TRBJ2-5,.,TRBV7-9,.,TGTGCCAGCAGCTTGGACAGCCCCGGGGAGACCCAGTACTTC,CASSLDSPGETQYF
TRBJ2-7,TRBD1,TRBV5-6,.,TGTGCCAGCAGCTTCTCCAGGGGGCCTGGCTACGAGCAGTACTTC,CASSFSRGPGYEQYF
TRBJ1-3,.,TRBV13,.,TGTGCCAGCAGCGAAACAGGCCTAAGCTCTGGAAACACCATATATTTT,CASSETGLSSGNTIYF
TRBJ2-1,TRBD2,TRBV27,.,TGTGCCAGCAGTTTTCTGACTAGCGGCGATGAGCAGTTCTTC,CASSFLTSGDEQFF
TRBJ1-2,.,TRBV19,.,TGTGCCAGTAGTGCGAGAGACAGTTTATTCTATGGCTACACCTTC,CASSARDSLFYGYTF
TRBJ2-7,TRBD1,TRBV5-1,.,TGCGCCAGCAGCTTGGATGCAGGGGGCGGTGAGCAGTACTTC,CASSLDAGGGEQYF
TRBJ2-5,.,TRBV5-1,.,TGCGCCAGCAGCTTCACGGGGGATGAGACCCAGTACTTC,CASSFTGDETQYF
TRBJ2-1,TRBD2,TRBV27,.,TGTGCCAGCAGTTTCCTACTAGCGGGAAACAATGAGCAGTTCTTC,CASSFLLAGNNEQFF
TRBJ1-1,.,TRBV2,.,TGTGCCAGCAGTGACGAGGCGGAGGGACGGACTGAAGCTTTCTTT,CASSDEAEGRTEAFF
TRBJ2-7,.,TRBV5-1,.,TGCGCCAGCAGCTTGAGACACGAGAACGAGCAGTACTTC,CASSLRHENEQYF
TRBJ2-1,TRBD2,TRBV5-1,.,TGCGCCAGCAGCTTGGCGGGACTAGCGGGAGGGAATGAGCAGTTCTTC,CASSLAGLAGGNEQFF
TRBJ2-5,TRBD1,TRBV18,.,TGTGCCAGCTCACCGGGACAGATACAAGAGACCCAGTACTTC,CASSPGQIQETQYF
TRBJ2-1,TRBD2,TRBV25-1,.,TGTGCCAGCAGGCTAGCGGGAGAAGGGCGTCAGTTCTTC,CASRLAGEGRQFF
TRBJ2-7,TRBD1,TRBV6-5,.,TGTGCCAGCAGTTTGTACCGGGACAGCTACGAGCAGTACTTC,CASSLYRDSYEQYF
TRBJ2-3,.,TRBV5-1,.,TGCGCCAGCAGCTTGGACGGGAGCGTGACAGATACGCAGTATTTT,CASSLDGSVTDTQYF
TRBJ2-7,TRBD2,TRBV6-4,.,TGTGCCAGCAGGCGACTAGCGTGGGACCAGCAGTACTTC,CASRRLAWDQQYF
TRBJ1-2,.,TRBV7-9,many,TGTGCCAGCAGCGATCGGACAGCGTATGGCTACACCTTC,CASSDRTAYGYTF
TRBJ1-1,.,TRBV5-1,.,TGCGCCAGCAGCTTGGTTCGGGGATTGAACACTGAAGCTTTCTTT,CASSLVRGLNTEAFF
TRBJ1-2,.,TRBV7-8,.,TGTGCCAGCAGCTTAGGGGGACTGATGAGGGGATATGGCTACACCTTC,CASSLGGLMRGYGYTF
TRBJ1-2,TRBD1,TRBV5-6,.,TGTGCCACTAGACCGTGGAGACAGGGGCACTATGGCTACACCTTC,CATRPWRQGHYGYTF
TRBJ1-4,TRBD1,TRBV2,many,TGTGCCAGCAGCCCGACAGGGTCCGATGAAAAACTGTTTTTT,CASSPTGSDEKLFF
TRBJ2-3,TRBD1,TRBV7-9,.,TGTGCCAGCAGCTGGACAGGGGGGGATACGCAGTATTTT,CASSWTGGDTQYF
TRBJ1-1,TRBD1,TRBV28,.,TGTGCCAGCAGTTCCCAGGACAGGGGGCGCGTCGGGAACACTGAAGCTTTCTTT,CASSSQDRGRVGNTEAFF
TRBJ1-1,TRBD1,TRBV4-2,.,TGTGCCAGCAGCCAACAGGGGGCGCGAACTGAAGCTTTCTTT,CASSQQGARTEAFF
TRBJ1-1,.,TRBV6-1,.,TGTGCCAGCAGTGATACGCATGGGGCAGGGCTTTTGAACACTGAAGCTTTCTTT,CASSDTHGAGLLNTEAFF
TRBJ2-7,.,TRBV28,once,TGTGCCAGCAGGGCTTCCCCTGGGACTTACGAGCAGTACTTC,CASRASPGTYEQYF
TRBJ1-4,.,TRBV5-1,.,TGCGCCAGCAGCCCCGGGACATTGGTTGAAAAACTGTTTTTT,CASSPGTLVEKLFF
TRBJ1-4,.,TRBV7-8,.,TGTGCCAGCAGCTTATTCGCGGATGAAAAACTGTTTTTT,CASSLFADEKLFF
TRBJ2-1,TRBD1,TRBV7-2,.,TGTGCCAGCAGGCCCACAGGGGTCTACAATGAGCAGTTCTTC,CASRPTGVYNEQFF
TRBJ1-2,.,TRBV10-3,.,TGTGCCATCAGGGACAGCCCTAACTATGGCTACACCTTC,CAIRDSPNYGYTF
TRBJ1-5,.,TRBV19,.,TGTGCCAGTACTGCGTATAGCAATCAGCCCCAGCATTTT,CASTAYSNQPQHF
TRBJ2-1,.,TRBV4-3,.,TGCGCCAGCAGCCAAGACGAAGGGGGAGCCTACAATGAGCAGTTCTTC,CASSQDEGGAYNEQFF
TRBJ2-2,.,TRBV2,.,TGTGCCAGCAGTGAGCTAGGTATAGGAACCGGGGAGCTGTTTTTT,CASSELGIGTGELFF